This T cell receptor (beta chain) was profiled in a study of blood T cell repertoires in COVID-19 (dated by TCRdb to the early 2020s). Concerning the study at large: The collaborator samples originated in the United States, Italy and Spain and spanned the acute and convalescent phases of COVID-19. The prospective study material was composed of cDNA or gDNA derived from T cells, B-cell-depleted T cells, or PBMCs. The dataset comprised deeply sampled blood TCRbeta repertoires from subjects exposed to, actively infected with, or recovered from COVID-19. The samples were drawn from two sources: the first 160 participants of the ongoing ImmuneRACE study, and 1,000 to 1,500 subjects contributed by 6 global collaborators. HLA class I and class II types, where available, came from metadata supplied by the sample provider rather than from assay-based typing. A de-identified subject ID, COVID-19 status, age in years and sex were almost always included in the sample metadata. The repertoires were released in a freely available public database meant as a resource for research on the immune response to SARS-CoV-2.

TCRbeta CDR3 regions were amplified from genomic DNA using the immunoSEQ Assay, a bias-controlled multiplex PCR. The study's processing was this. The number of nucleated cells in each sample was estimated from the amplification of reference gene primers within the assay. Sequence reads were collapsed and filtered to measure the absolute abundance of every unique TCRbeta CDR3 rearrangement. Productive Simpson clonality was computed per sample as the square root of Simpson's diversity index over productive rearrangements. In TCRdb, the immuneACCESS table is reduced to in-frame sequences with V and J assigned. These tables do not hold every clone; where another copy was compared, an unresolved V gene accounts for under half, and the others remain unexplained. The DNA gave D and trimming, while V, J and clone size come from that table. The sample profile shows about 200,000 clones; about four fifths of them were found once. Together, the top ten hold around 9.3% of the sample.

Trimming accounts for 0 bases at V and 9 bases at J, while the number of junction bases matched to no gene is 4. Per the germline V gene (reference sequence), SEHNR is the CDR1 and FQNEAQ is the CDR2. Inclusive of the bounding cysteine and phenylalanine, the CDR3 is 15 residues long. Of the read, only the CDR3 DNA is kept; its 45 bases are in frame from base 1. As regards this clone: Which antigen it targets is not known. Nothing much larger sits one base from this clone, and base qualities are not available.

Each collaborating institution followed its own protocols to collect whole blood in K2EDTA tubes. For TCRbeta analysis, collaborators shipped samples in one of three forms: frozen whole blood, isolated PBMCs, or DNA extracted from either of those sample types. Results and caveats for the whole study, not just this receptor: The quantity of clinical and demographic metadata differed by source and by participant and was supplied without curation.

The source is a woman of 80 years or more with acute or convalescent COVID-19. The sequenced material came from peripheral blood. The chain uses TRBV7-9 and TRBJ1-6, with 8 bases in between that match TRBD1. The CDR3 protein is CASSLAGTGVSPLHF. The bases are TGTGCCAGCAGCTTAGCGGGGACAGGAGTTTCACCCCTCCACTTT.